This section outlines one T cell receptor (beta chain) sequence together with its context. Under the authors' procedure: Reference gene primer amplification gave estimated nucleated cell counts. The data were produced by immunoSEQ multiplex PCR, yet TCRdb's version contains in-frame clones alone and is incomplete. The V and J calls and clone size are taken from that table; D and trimming were inferred from the DNA. The sample contains approximately 200,000 clones, 88% of which appear only once. This sample is drawn from a study of blood T cell repertoires in COVID-19. Across the study: There were acute and convalescent COVID-19 samples, and they came from the United States, Italy and Spain. In each case, the material was cDNA or gDNA derived from T cells, B-cell-depleted T cells, or PBMCs.

The CDR3 covers 16 residues. Trimming took 3 bases from V and 6 from J, leaving 20 bases between them. Germline CDR1 and CDR2: SGHRS and YFSETQ. The genes are TRBV5-1 and TRBJ2-3; tentatively, D is TRBD2 (5 bases). The source is a woman younger than 45 with acute or convalescent COVID-19. The specimen was peripheral blood. The CDR3 coding sequence is TGCGCCAGCAGCTGGACCTCTAGCCGACCGGGGGATACGCAGTATTTT. Amino acid sequence: CASSWTSSRPGDTQYF.